This T cell receptor beta chain was captured in a study of blood T cell repertoires in COVID-19. Study in general: Acute-phase and convalescent COVID-19 samples originated in the United States, Italy and Spain.

Source study methods: How many nucleated cells were present was estimated from reference gene primer amplification. Profiled with immunoSEQ multiplex PCR; TCRdb holds only in-frame clones, not every one. The V and J calls and clone size were taken over from that table, and D and trimming were inferred from the DNA. The data hold 200,000 to 250,000 clones, with approximately 82% observed a single time. Germline V gives CDR1 SGHKS, CDR2 YYEKEE (reference sequence). V was pared by 7 bases and J by 4 bases, with 17 bases between. The CDR3 spans 14 residues. Sequenced input: peripheral blood. The gene calls are TRBV5-5 and TRBJ2-5; D perhaps matches TRBD1 (8 bases). This TCR was sampled from a woman older than 75 with acute or convalescent COVID-19. The CDR3 bases are TGTGCCAGCTTTGACAGGGGCGGGGGAGAGACCCAGTACTTC. This codes for CASFDRGGGETQYF.